This entry describes one T cell receptor (beta chain). Its antigen is not known. The data were taken from a study of Ad26.COV2.S vaccination and SARS-CoV-2 variants. Regarding the study as a whole: Spike-specific TCR breadth ran higher among vaccine recipients than placebo recipients. Breadth and depth estimates from TCRs may understate total T cell responses. Spike-specific CD8+ and CD4+ T cell responses reportedly showed substantial breadth after vaccination.

Clones were read by immunoSEQ multiplex PCR, and TCRdb kept only the in-frame ones, dropping some. The table has over 110,000 clones, 70% to 90% seen once; the top ten hold approximately 5%. The germline gives CDR1 SNHLY, CDR2 FYNNEI. This CDR3 is built from 14 residues. V lost 3 bases and J lost 2, with 9 bases in between. This chain joins TRBV2 and TRBJ2-3, with D perhaps being TRBD1 or TRBD2 (5 bases each). The TCR was taken from a human donor who had recovered from COVID-19. The input for sequencing was peripheral blood, taken after recovery from COVID-19. CDR3: CASSEGRDTDTQYF. The DNA for the CDR3 is TGTGCCAGCAGTGAGGGACGGGACACAGATACGCAGTATTTT.